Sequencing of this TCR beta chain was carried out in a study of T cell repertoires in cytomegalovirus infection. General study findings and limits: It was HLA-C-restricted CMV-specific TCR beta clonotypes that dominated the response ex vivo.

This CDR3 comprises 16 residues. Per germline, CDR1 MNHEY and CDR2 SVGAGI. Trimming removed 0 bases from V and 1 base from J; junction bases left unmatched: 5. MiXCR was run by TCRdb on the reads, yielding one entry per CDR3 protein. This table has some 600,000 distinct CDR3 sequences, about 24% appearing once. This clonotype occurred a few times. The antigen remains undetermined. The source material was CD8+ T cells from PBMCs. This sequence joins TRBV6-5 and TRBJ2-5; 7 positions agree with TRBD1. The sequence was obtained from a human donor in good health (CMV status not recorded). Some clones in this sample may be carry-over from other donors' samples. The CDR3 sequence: CASSYSPGTAQETQYF. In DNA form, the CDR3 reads TGTGCCAGCAGTTACTCCCCCGGGACAGCCCAAGAGACCCAGTACTTC.